The 6 T cell receptor beta chains below were found in one sample sequenced in a study of OX40 agonist ivuxolimab in advanced cancers. The protocol was immunoSEQ multiplex PCR, while the TCRdb copy is restricted to in-frame clones and leaves out a portion. The top ten clones hold 10% of a sample with roughly 48,000 clones, just under 90% of them seen once. This material consisted of CD4+ or CD8+ T cells sorted from blood, taken in a trial of the OX40 agonist ivuxolimab. The receptors were sampled from an adult with an advanced solid tumor such as melanoma, head and neck, liver or kidney cancer.

This rearrangement joins TRBV5-5 to TRBJ1-5; D not certain. The length of the CDR3 is 15 residues. V lost 1 base and J 7 bases, leaving 15 bases between the germline ends. Germline assignment: CDR1 SGHKS and CDR2 YYEKEE (reference sequence). CDR3: CASSLFLSEGQPQHF. In DNA form, the CDR3 reads TGTGCCAGCAGCTTGTTTTTGAGTGAGGGCCAGCCCCAGCATTTT. Filled out from reference TRBV5-5 and TRBJ1-5, the complete variable domain reads DAGVTQSPTHLIKTRGQQVTLRCSPISGHKSVSWYQQVLGQGPQFIFQYYEKEERGRGNFPDRFSARQFPNYSSELNVNALLLGDSALYLCASSLFLSEGQPQHFGDGTRLSIL.

This clone has only one observation. The chain uses TRBV6-5 and TRBJ1-1; D gene ambiguous. This CDR3 is 13 amino acids long. With 8 bases removed from V and 1 base from J, the gap between germline ends came to 11 bases. Germline assignment: CDR1 MNHEY and CDR2 SVGAGI. The DNA of the CDR3 is TGTGCCAGCTCCATAACCCAGAACACTGAAGCTTTCTTT. Protein product: CASSITQNTEAFF.

J is TRBJ2-1 and V is TRBV19, with unresolved D. The germline gives CDR1 LNHDA, CDR2 SQIVND (reference sequence). The length of the CDR3 is 13 residues. V gave up 1 base and J gave up 6 bases, with 7 bases separating them. The CDR3 DNA follows: TGTGCCAGTAGTATAGTGCCAGGCAATGAGCAGTTCTTC. It encodes CASSIVPGNEQFF.

J is TRBJ2-7 and V is TRBV13, with 11 bases that match TRBD2. Unmatched junction bases numbered 6, after V lost 5 bases and J lost 0 bases. The CDR3 sequence is 16 residues long. Germline lookup yields CDR1 PRHDT and CDR2 FYEKMQ (reference sequence). The CDR3: CASSPTTSGDSYEQYF. CDR3 sequence (DNA): TGTGCCAGCAGCCCTACGACTAGCGGGGACTCCTACGAGCAGTACTTC. Combining the CDR3 with reference TRBV13 and TRBJ2-7 gives the whole variable domain AAGVIQSPRHLIKEKRETATLKCYPIPRHDTVYWYQQGPGQDPQFLISFYEKMQSDKGSIPDRFSAQQFSDYHSELNMSSLELGDSALYFCASSPTTSGDSYEQYFGPGTRLTVT.

The chain couples TRBV6-5 to TRBJ1-5; 7 bases are a match to TRBD1. Trimming removed 5 bases from V and 0 bases from J; junction bases left unmatched: 4. The CDR3 is 15 residues long. Germline V lookup: CDR1 MNHEY, CDR2 SVGAGI. The CDR3 loop reads CASSPGGHSNQPQHF. CDR3 sequence (DNA): TGTGCCAGCAGTCCAGGGGGGCATAGCAATCAGCCCCAGCATTTT.

This clone has only a few counts. This chain uses TRBV30 with TRBJ1-1; 10 nucleotides align to TRBD1. The germline V gene has CDR1 GTSNPN and CDR2 SVGIG (reference sequence). The CDR3 consists of 18 residues. After removal of 1 base from V and 3 bases from J, the junction contained 14 bases not matched to a gene. In DNA, the CDR3 is TGTGCCTGGAGTGATTTAGTCGTGGTAGGACAGGGGGACACTGAAGCTTTCTTT. Amino acids: CAWSDLVVVGQGDTEAFF.